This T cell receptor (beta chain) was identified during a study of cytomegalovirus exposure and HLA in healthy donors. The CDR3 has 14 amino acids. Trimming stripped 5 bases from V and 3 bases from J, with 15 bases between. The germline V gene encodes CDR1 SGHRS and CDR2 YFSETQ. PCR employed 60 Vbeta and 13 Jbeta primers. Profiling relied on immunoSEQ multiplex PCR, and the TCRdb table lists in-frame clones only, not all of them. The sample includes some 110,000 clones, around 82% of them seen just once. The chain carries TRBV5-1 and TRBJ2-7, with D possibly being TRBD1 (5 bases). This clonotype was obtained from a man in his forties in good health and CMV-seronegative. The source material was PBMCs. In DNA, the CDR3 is TGCGCCAGCAGTACGAAAGGGGATTTCTACGAGCAGTACTTC. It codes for CASSTKGDFYEQYF.